The 30 T cell receptor beta chains below come from one sample, sequenced in a study of T-cell memory formation after mild COVID-19. One entry per CDR3 protein results from TCRdb running MiXCR on the 5' RACE reads. This table holds about 290,000 distinct CDR3 sequences, around 15% found once. The sample was PBMCs or a T cell subset sorted from them (not recorded which). Receptors were obtained from a young man who had mild COVID-19 (a few samples of this study predate the infection). Cell type and time point are not known.

The chain recombines TRBV24-1 with TRBJ1-1, with D possibly matching TRBD1 (6 bases). Between the trimmed V and J ends, which lost 5 bases and 5 bases, there was a span of 11 bases. The CDR3 is made up of 13 amino acids. Germline CDR1 reads KGHDR; CDR2 reads SFDVKD. The CDR3 DNA sequence: TGTGCCACCAGTGCAGGGGCGTATACTGAAGCTTTCTTT. Its protein product is CATSAGAYTEAFF.

This clonotype was observed a few times. The genes are TRBV14 and TRBJ2-5; perhaps TRBD2 as D (5 bases). CDR1 is SGHDN and CDR2 is FVKESK in the germline V gene. The V end was cut by 1 base, the J end by 2 bases, with 8 bases between. The CDR3 length is 14 residues. CDR3 in DNA: TGTGCCAGCAGCCAAGTGGGAGTTCAAGAGACCCAGTACTTC. This encodes CASSQVGVQETQYF.

A few counts support this clonotype. The rearrangement joins TRBV18 to TRBJ2-7; 8 bases fit TRBD1. This CDR3 has 14 amino acids. The V gene's germline CDR1 is KGHSH and CDR2 LQKENI. Trimming at V came to 2 bases and at J to 6 bases, leaving 6 bases not matched to a gene. The CDR3 nucleotides are TGTGCCAGCTCACCAGGCCAGGGGGCCGGCGAGCAGTACTTC. Translating gives CASSPGQGAGEQYF.

The chain joins TRBV29-1 to TRBJ2-7; TRBD2 is a possible D gene (5 bases). The germline CDR1 and CDR2 sequences are SQVTM and ANQGSEA. V lost 4 bases, J lost 5 bases, and 12 bases lay in between. This CDR3 contains 12 residues. The CDR3 nucleotides read TGCAGCGTTGTTGAGGGTGTCGACGAGCAGTACTTC. Protein: CSVVEGVDEQYF.

In its sample, this clonotype was seen a few times. At one of its ends the junction is not consistent with the germline gene, which may arise from a read error. The chain couples TRBV7-9 to TRBJ1-1; D is possibly TRBD1 (5 bases). This CDR3 is built from 12 residues. Per the germline V gene, CDR1 is SEHNR and CDR2 is FQNEAQ (reference sequence). The CDR3 DNA reads TGTGCCAGCAGCTCGACGGGGACCCAGTTGGTCTTT. Translation gives CASSSTGTQLVF.

This clonotype has more than one count but fewer than ten. The chain employs TRBV20-1 and TRBJ1-5; no clear D gene. The length of the CDR3 is 12 residues. Germline V gene lookup returns CDR1 DFQATT and CDR2 SNEGSKA (reference sequence). V lost 6 bases to trimming and J lost 1 base, with 7 bases between them. For the CDR3, the DNA is TGCAGTGCCGCCGGCAGCAATCAGCCCCAGCATTTT. Its translation: CSAAGSNQPQHF.

This clonotype turned up a few times. The gene calls are TRBV7-3 and TRBJ2-3, with TRBD2 matching 8 bases. Looked up from germline, CDR1 is SGHTA and CDR2 is FQGTGA. J was trimmed by 6 bases and V by 5 bases; bases with no gene match: 13. The CDR3 runs to 16 residues. The CDR3, as DNA: TGTGCCAGCAGCCCGAGTACGGGGGGGCCAGGGGATACGCAGTATTTT. Amino acids: CASSPSTGGPGDTQYF.

This clonotype was seen a few times. The chain joins TRBV21-1 to TRBJ2-7; no DNA check was done on the table's D call, TRBD1. TRBV21-1 is a known pseudogene. This CDR3 contains 16 residues. The CDR3 DNA reads TGTGCCAGCAGCAAAAGGCGGAGGGGGAAGTCGGAAGAGCAGTACGTC. Translating it yields CASSKRRRGKSEEQYV.

This clonotype has at least ten counts. The rearrangement joins TRBV24-1 to TRBJ2-3; TRBD1 might be the D (6 bases). Looked up from germline, CDR1 is KGHDR and CDR2 is SFDVKD. V dropped 2 bases and J dropped 2 bases, with 10 bases sitting between them. CDR3 size: 15 residues. The CDR3 loop is CATSDYRETTDTQYF. The CDR3 region has the DNA TGTGCCACCAGTGATTACAGGGAGACCACAGATACGCAGTATTTT.

V and J are TRBV29-1 and TRBJ1-5; D gene uncertain. The CDR3 loop spans 13 amino acids. The V gene's germline CDR1 is SQVTM and CDR2 ANQGSEA. Trimming left V 4 bases short and J 0 bases short, with 7 bases between. CDR3 in amino acids: CSVVTSSNQPQHF. The CDR3 DNA follows: TGCAGCGTTGTTACTAGTAGCAATCAGCCCCAGCATTTT.

The rearrangement uses TRBV7-9 and TRBJ2-7; D could derive from TRBD1 or TRBD2 (5 bases each). V shed 4 bases and J shed 7 bases, with 14 bases lying between them. The CDR3 spans 13 residues. Germline V lookup: CDR1 SEHNR, CDR2 FQNEAQ (reference sequence). This CDR3 is CASSSDGAREQYF. The CDR3, as DNA: TGTGCCAGCAGCTCCGACGGGGCCAGGGAGCAGTACTTC. Filled out from reference TRBV7-9 and TRBJ2-7, the complete variable domain reads DTGVSQNPRHKITKRGQNVTFRCDPISEHNRLYWYRQTLGQGPEFLTYFQNEAQLEKSRLLSDRFSAERPKGSFSTLEIQRTEQGDSAMYLCASSSDGAREQYFGPGTRLTVT.

In nucleotides, the CDR3 is TGCGCCAGCAGCTTGGCCTTCGGGGGGGACATGAACACTGAAGCTTTCTTT. Its translation: CASSLAFGGDMNTEAFF. V gene TRBV5-1 combines with J gene TRBJ1-1; tentative D call: TRBD1 (6 bases). V dropped 0 bases and J dropped 0 bases, with 15 bases sitting between them. CDR3 length equals 17 residues. Germline V gene data show CDR1 as SGHRS and CDR2 as YFSETQ.

This clonotype was detected a few times. The chain links TRBV29-1 to TRBJ1-2, with TRBD1 matching 8 bases. V lost 7 bases, J lost 6 bases, and 7 bases stayed unmatched. This CDR3 region has 12 residues. Per the germline V gene, CDR1 is SQVTM and CDR2 is ANQGSEA. For the CDR3, the DNA is TGCAGCGGCGGGACAGGCGGGAATGGCTACACCTTC. This encodes CSGGTGGNGYTF.

This rearrangement joins TRBV2 to TRBJ1-4; the D gene is possibly TRBD1 (5 bases). Germline values: CDR1 SNHLY, CDR2 FYNNEI. V dropped 9 bases and J dropped 5 bases, with 13 bases sitting between them. The CDR3 contains 13 residues. The CDR3, as DNA: TGTGCCAGGAAACAGGTCGGGAATGAAAAACTGTTTTTT. This translates into CARKQVGNEKLFF.

Concerning this clonotype itself: Being one base from a much bigger clone, this may be a read error. The V gene is TRBV7-2, the J gene TRBJ1-1; tentatively, D is TRBD1 (5 bases). CDR3 length: 16 residues. With 5 bases removed from V and 4 bases from J, the gap between germline ends came to 20 bases. Germline V gene lookup returns CDR1 SGHTA and CDR2 FQGNSA. CDR3 in DNA: TGTGCCAGCAGCCCGTACGACACGTCTACAGGCACTGAAGCTTTCTTT. It specifies CASSPYDTSTGTEAFF.

This clonotype was observed at least ten times. The genes are TRBV6-1 and TRBJ2-7; maybe TRBD2 (6 bases). This CDR3 contains 13 residues. The germline CDR1 and CDR2 sequences are MNHNS and SASEGT. V lost 1 base and J lost 8, with 12 bases in between. CDR3 nucleotides: TGTGCCAGCAGTGAAGAGTTCCGGGGGAAGCAGTACTTC. This encodes CASSEEFRGKQYF.

CDR3 DNA: TGTGCCAGCAGCCCTAGACAAACAGATACGCAGTATTTT. This sequence encodes CASSPRQTDTQYF. V usage is TRBV5-6 and J usage is TRBJ2-3, with unresolved D. CDR1 SGHDT and CDR2 YYEEEE come from the germline V gene. CDR3 length: 13 amino acids. V was pared by 4 bases and J by 3 bases, with 9 bases between.

This clonotype appeared a few times. The chain is built from TRBV7-2 and TRBJ2-3; D unclear. This CDR3 is 16 amino acids long. Germline CDR1 and CDR2: SGHTA and FQGNSA. Trimming stripped 3 bases from V and 5 bases from J, with 18 bases between. CDR3 nucleotides: TGTGCCAGCAGCTTCGGGCCAAATCCCGGCCAAGATACGCAGTATTTT. Amino acid sequence: CASSFGPNPGQDTQYF.

This clonotype was detected a few times. This rearrangement joins TRBV7-2 to TRBJ2-6; TRBD1 aligns across 7 bases. Germline V gene lookup returns CDR1 SGHTA and CDR2 FQGNSA. The V gene end was trimmed by 5 bases and the J gene end by 3 bases; junction bases not matched to a gene: 4. The CDR3 sequence is 15 residues long. The CDR3 bases are TGTGCCAGCAGCCACACAGGGGATGGGGCCAACGTCCTGACTTTC. This translates into CASSHTGDGANVLTF.

J is TRBJ2-5 and V is TRBV2; D is uncertain. V dropped 0 bases and J dropped 5 bases, with 16 bases sitting between them. Germline V gene sequence: CDR1 SNHLY, CDR2 FYNNEI. This CDR3 has 16 amino acids. In DNA, the CDR3 is TGTGCCAGCAGTGAAGCGCCAACCCCGCCCAGGGAGACCCAGTACTTC. Translation gives CASSEAPTPPRETQYF.

V and J are TRBV29-1 and TRBJ2-7; the D is unclear. The CDR3 runs to 13 residues. The V end was cut by 4 bases, the J end by 2 bases, with 12 bases between. Per the germline V gene, CDR1 is SQVTM and CDR2 is ANQGSEA. The CDR3: CSVVLGMAYEQYV. Here the CDR3 DNA reads TGCAGCGTTGTTTTAGGTATGGCCTACGAGCAGTACGTC.

J is TRBJ1-2 and V is TRBV12-3 or TRBV12-4; 7 positions agree with TRBD1. Trimming at V came to 10 bases and at J to 2 bases, leaving 13 bases not matched to a gene. This CDR3 has 15 amino acids. CDR3 region: CATTGRDSLNYGYTF. In DNA, the CDR3 is TGTGCCACCACCGGCCGGGACAGCTTGAACTATGGCTACACCTTC.

The chain links TRBV5-5 to TRBJ1-5, with D perhaps matching TRBD1 (6 bases). Deletions cut 2 bases from V and 7 bases from J, with 13 bases between. The germline CDR1 and CDR2 sequences are SGHKS and YYEKEE (reference sequence). The CDR3 has 14 residues. The CDR3 nucleotides are TGTGCCAGCAGCTTATGGGGGGCGGGACAGCCCCAGCATTTT. Encoded protein: CASSLWGAGQPQHF.

This clonotype was counted a few times. The CDR3 loop reads CSAHSRAGGQKTQYF. DNA of the CDR3: TGCAGTGCCCACTCTCGCGCGGGGGGGCAAAAGACCCAGTACTTC. The rearrangement joins TRBV20-1 to TRBJ2-5; 9 nucleotides line up with TRBD2. The V and J ends lost 6 bases and 6 bases, in that order; junction bases with no gene match: 14. Germline V gives CDR1 DFQATT, CDR2 SNEGSKA (reference sequence). The CDR3 is made up of 15 amino acids.

This chain joins TRBV20-1 and TRBJ2-3, with D tentatively TRBD2 (7 bases). Germline V gene sequence: CDR1 DFQATT, CDR2 SNEGSKA (reference sequence). Trimming took off 0 bases at V and 0 bases at J, with 13 bases between the two ends. The CDR3 runs 16 residues. This CDR3 reads CSARDWGGPSTDTQYF. CDR3 DNA sequence: TGCAGTGCTAGAGATTGGGGGGGCCCCAGCACAGATACGCAGTATTTT.

The chain links TRBV7-2 to TRBJ2-7, with D perhaps TRBD2 (5 bases). The V gene's germline CDR1 is SGHTA and CDR2 FQGNSA. This CDR3 comprises 17 residues. V was clipped by 1 base and J by 0 bases, with 16 bases between them. CDR3 protein: CASSLVVQRGFSYEQYF. Written as DNA, the CDR3 is TGTGCCAGCAGCTTAGTGGTACAACGGGGTTTCTCCTACGAGCAGTACTTC. Full variable domain (remainder filled in from reference TRBV7-2 and TRBJ2-7): GAGVSQSPSNKVTEKGKDVELRCDPISGHTALYWYRQSLGQGLEFLIYFQGNSAPDKSGLPSDRFSAERTGGSVSTLTIQRTQQEDSAVYLCASSLVVQRGFSYEQYFGPGTRLTVT.

This clonotype turned up a few times. The chain uses TRBV5-4 and TRBJ2-3; D is possibly TRBD1 or TRBD2 (6 bases each). The CDR3 extends over 14 amino acids. V was trimmed by 2 bases and J by 6 bases, leaving 13 bases between them. Germline assignment: CDR1 SGHNT and CDR2 YYREEE (reference sequence). Here the CDR3 reads CASSFGGPFDTQYF. The CDR3 DNA follows: TGTGCCAGCAGCTTCGGGGGCCCCTTCGATACGCAGTATTTT.

This clonotype was detected only a few times. The chain employs TRBV20-1 and TRBJ1-5; unclear D gene. This CDR3 contains 16 residues. V was cut by 0 bases and J by 0 bases, with 12 bases left in between. In germline, CDR1 is DFQATT, CDR2 SNEGSKA (reference sequence). The CDR3 is CSARDLYSISNQPQHF. The CDR3 region has the DNA TGCAGTGCTAGAGATCTGTACAGTATTAGCAATCAGCCCCAGCATTTT.

This clonotype was counted only a few times. This chain uses TRBV4-3 with TRBJ2-7; weak D call: TRBD1 (5 bases). V dropped 0 bases and J dropped 6 bases, with 12 bases sitting between them. This CDR3 comprises 14 residues. Per the germline V gene, CDR1 is LGHNA and CDR2 is YSLEER. The CDR3 nucleotides read TGCGCCAGCAGCCAAGATTGGGGCCGCGTCGAGCAGTACTTC. It encodes CASSQDWGRVEQYF.

This clonotype has more than one count but fewer than ten. The gene calls are TRBV4-3 and TRBJ2-3, with D unclear. With 0 bases removed from V and 2 bases from J, the gap between germline ends came to 9 bases. CDR1 is LGHNA and CDR2 is YSLEER in the germline V gene. This CDR3 contains 15 residues. The CDR3 spells CASSQDQRDTDTQYF. CDR3 DNA sequence: TGCGCCAGCAGCCAAGATCAGCGAGACACAGATACGCAGTATTTT.